Only a few counts were recorded for the clone carrying this T cell receptor beta chain. Its target is not known. The data belong to a study of CD8 T cells in ankylosing spondylitis. The study's findings and limits: Within peripheral blood, clones linked to disease were CD8+ and relatively rare. In ankylosing spondylitis blood, a motif of seven or eight highly homologous TCR beta variants appeared characteristic. Clones linked to disease were reported to show significant enrichment in matched ankylosing spondylitis synovial fluid.

Researchers built TCR beta libraries using quantitative 5'-RACE with molecular barcodes. MiXCR, applied by TCRdb to the 5' RACE reads, yields one record per CDR3 protein. The sample gives 650,000 to 800,000 distinct CDR3 sequences, roughly 19% of which show up once; around a fifth is in the top ten. V lost 8 bases to trimming and J lost 5 bases, with 27 bases between them. The CDR3 sequence is 17 residues long. What was sequenced was blood, either unsorted or a sorted T cell fraction (not recorded which). The TCR comes from a male donor with ankylosing spondylitis. The chain has TRBV12-3 or TRBV12-4 and TRBJ2-5; D is unresolved. The CDR3 is CASSVGSGIRSAETQYF. The CDR3 nucleotides read TGTGCCAGCTCCGTCGGGTCAGGTATCCGTTCCGCGGAGACCCAGTACTTC.